Following are 30 T cell receptor beta chains from one sample sequenced in a study of cytomegalovirus exposure and HLA in healthy donors. PCR employed 60 Vbeta and 13 Jbeta primers. Repertoires were generated with immunoSEQ multiplex PCR, while TCRdb's copy carries only in-frame clones and drops some. This table has around 98,000 clones, over 60% appearing once. The source material was PBMCs. The receptors were gathered from a human donor in good health.

The rearrangement links TRBV18 to TRBJ2-7; TRBD2 is a possible D gene (5 bases). The germline gives CDR1 KGHSH, CDR2 LQKENI. There are 14 residues in the CDR3. Trimming cost V 4 bases and J 2 bases, with 12 bases left between them. The CDR3 nucleotides read TGTGCCAGCTCACTCCGAGGGATACCCTACGAGCAGTACTTC. Its protein is CASSLRGIPYEQYF.

This rearrangement joins TRBV19 to TRBJ1-1, with D possibly matching TRBD1 (6 bases). Germline-derived CDR1 and CDR2 are LNHDA and SQIVND (reference sequence). This CDR3 region has 13 residues. The ends were cut back, 3 bases at V and 5 bases at J, with 10 bases in the middle. The CDR3 DNA sequence: TGTGCCAGTAGTATTACAAGGGGGACTGAAGCTTTCTTT. It codes for CASSITRGTEAFF.

V gene TRBV5-1 combines with J gene TRBJ1-2; D is unresolved. CDR3 length: 15 residues. Germline CDR1 SGHRS, CDR2 YFSETQ. Trimming stripped 0 bases from V and 0 bases from J, with 9 bases between. For the CDR3, the DNA is TGCGCCAGCAGCTTGGAGAGGGCTGCTAACTATGGCTACACCTTC. Translating gives CASSLERAANYGYTF.

This clone was recorded a few times. V and J are TRBV9 and TRBJ1-3; TRBD1 is a possible D gene (6 bases). The V and J ends lost 6 bases and 2 bases respectively, with 18 bases between them. CDR1 is SGDLS, CDR2 YYNGEE, per germline. The CDR3 covers 16 residues. DNA of the CDR3: TGTGCCAGCAACCTAATCGGGGCAGGGGCTGGAAACACCATATATTTT. Protein: CASNLIGAGAGNTIYF.

This clone is medium-sized within its sample. V is TRBV29-1 and J is TRBJ1-4, with D possibly matching TRBD1 (5 bases). V was trimmed by 6 bases and J by 8 bases, leaving 19 bases between them. Germline V lookup: CDR1 SQVTM, CDR2 ANQGSEA. There are 14 residues in the CDR3. The CDR3 bases are TGCAGCGTCGTCGAAAGAGGACCAGGGGAAAAACTGTTTTTT. Translating it yields CSVVERGPGEKLFF. The variable domain in full, completed from reference TRBV29-1 and TRBJ1-4, reads SAVISQKPSRDICQRGTSLTIQCQVDSQVTMMFWYRQQPGQSLTLIATANQGSEATYESGFVIDKFPISRPNLTFSTLTVSNMSPEDSSIYLCSVVERGPGEKLFFGSGTQLSVL.

The chain recombines TRBV5-6 with TRBJ2-7; D may be TRBD1 (5 bases). The CDR3 is 16 residues long. The V gene's germline CDR1 is SGHDT and CDR2 YYEEEE. V dropped 3 bases and J dropped 3 bases, with 19 bases sitting between them. The CDR3 here is CASSSRQSRTLYEQYF. As DNA, the CDR3 is TGTGCCAGCAGCTCGCGACAGTCTAGGACCCTCTACGAGCAGTACTTC.

The chain joins TRBV19 to TRBJ1-2; possibly TRBD1 for D (5 bases). Germline CDR1 and CDR2: LNHDA and SQIVND (reference sequence). The CDR3 sequence is 14 residues long. Trimming took 3 bases from V and 2 from J, leaving 10 bases between them. In DNA, the CDR3 is TGTGCCAGTAGTATGTCCGGGGGGAACTATGGCTACACCTTC. Its translation is CASSMSGGNYGYTF.

This clone was seen more than once but under ten times. V is TRBV5-1 and J is TRBJ2-3; the D gene is possibly TRBD1 (6 bases). The CDR3 loop spans 15 amino acids. Trimming took off 1 base at V and 6 bases at J, with 15 bases between the two ends. Germline V lookup: CDR1 SGHRS, CDR2 YFSETQ. The CDR3 DNA is TGCGCCAGCAGCTTGATCGGACAGATTCGTGATACGCAGTATTTT. Its translation: CASSLIGQIRDTQYF.

The count of this clone is one. The chain uses TRBV4-1 and TRBJ2-7; D gene uncertain. Trimming removed 0 bases at V and 1 base at J, with 4 bases between. CDR1 is MGHRA and CDR2 is YSYEKL in the germline V gene. This CDR3 region has 13 residues. The CDR3 sequence is CASSQDRSYEQYF. CDR3 nucleotide sequence: TGCGCCAGCAGCCAAGACCGGTCCTACGAGCAGTACTTC.

This chain links TRBV10-3 with TRBJ1-6; D gene uncertain. Germline V CDR1 and CDR2: ENHRY, SYGVKD. This CDR3 is 15 amino acids long. V was shortened by 2 bases and J by 6 bases, with 11 bases between the two germline ends. In nucleotides, the CDR3 is TGTGCCATCAGTGAGCGGCACGGAGGTAATTCACCCCTCCACTTT. Its protein product is CAISERHGGNSPLHF.

This rearrangement joins TRBV7-6 to TRBJ2-7; 9 nucleotides align to TRBD1. Germline V gene data show CDR1 as SGHVS and CDR2 as FNYEAQ. This CDR3 has 13 residues. J gave up 7 bases and V 3 bases, and 4 bases lay outside the gene matches. DNA for the CDR3: TGTGCCAGCAGCTTCGGGACAGGGAAGGAGCAGTACTTC. Translated, it gives CASSFGTGKEQYF.

This clone was seen a single time. The V call is TRBV19, the J call TRBJ1-6; no reliable D call. The V gene lost 2 bases and the J gene lost 8 bases, with 4 bases spanning the gap. Per the germline V gene, CDR1 is LNHDA and CDR2 is SQIVND (reference sequence). CDR3 size: 12 residues. The DNA of the CDR3 is TGTGCCAGTAGTATATCAGATTCACCCCTCCACTTT. This translates into CASSISDSPLHF.

J is TRBJ2-7 and V is TRBV18; TRBD1 matches 9 bases. CDR3 size: 15 residues. Germline V lookup: CDR1 KGHSH, CDR2 LQKENI. The junction had 11 bases not matched to a gene; V was cut back by 5 bases and J by 6 bases. The CDR3 bases are TGTGCCAGCTCAGTTTCCGGGACAGGGCCCCCCGAGCAGTACTTC. Its translation: CASSVSGTGPPEQYF. The whole variable domain, remainder taken from reference TRBV18 and TRBJ2-7, is NAGVMQNPRHLVRRRGQEARLRCSPMKGHSHVYWYRQLPEEGLKFMVYLQKENIIDESGMPKERFSAEFPKEGPSILRIQQVVRGDSAAYFCASSVSGTGPPEQYFGPGTRLTVT.

The chain recombines TRBV18 with TRBJ2-3; the D is unclear. CDR1 is KGHSH and CDR2 is LQKENI in the germline V gene. V lost 3 bases and J lost 2, with 9 bases in between. The CDR3 has 14 residues. The CDR3 coding sequence is TGTGCCAGCTCACCTGACATGATCACAGATACGCAGTATTTT. Protein: CASSPDMITDTQYF.

The CDR3 sequence is CASEQGGQPQHF. DNA for the CDR3: TGTGCCAGCGAACAGGGCGGTCAGCCCCAGCATTTT. V gene TRBV19 combines with J gene TRBJ1-5; D may be TRBD1 (6 bases). Per the germline V gene, CDR1 is LNHDA and CDR2 is SQIVND (reference sequence). The length of the CDR3 is 12 residues. The ends were cut back, 9 bases at V and 6 bases at J, with 12 bases in the middle.

The V call is TRBV27, the J call TRBJ2-7; 10 nucleotides agree with TRBD1. CDR3 size: 15 residues. The V gene's germline CDR1 is MNHEY and CDR2 SMNVEV (reference sequence). Trimming took 5 bases from V and 6 from J; bases not matched to a gene: 10. CDR3 sequence reads: CASSPRTGGRGEQYF. The CDR3, as DNA: TGTGCCAGCAGTCCACGGACAGGGGGTCGGGGCGAGCAGTACTTC.

The chain carries TRBV7-9 and TRBJ1-6, with TRBD1 identical over 9 bases. J gave up 13 bases and V 5 bases, and 12 bases lay outside the gene matches. Germline CDR1 reads SEHNR; CDR2 reads FQNEAQ (reference sequence). The CDR3 has 15 amino acids. The CDR3 DNA reads as TGTGCCAGCAGCCTATCCGGGACAGGGCTTTCCCCCCTCCACTTT. The encoded protein is CASSLSGTGLSPLHF.

The rearrangement joins TRBV5-1 to TRBJ2-7; 12 nucleotides align to TRBD2. The germline gives CDR1 SGHRS, CDR2 YFSETQ. Germline trimming cut 0 bases from V and 7 bases from J; bases unmatched to any gene: 8. The CDR3 totals 16 residues. The CDR3 spells CASSLVLAGGPQEQYF. In nucleotides, the CDR3 is TGCGCCAGCAGCTTGGTTCTAGCGGGAGGGCCTCAAGAGCAGTACTTC.

This clone has more than one count but fewer than ten. CDR3 coding DNA: TGTGCCAGCAGCTTAGTTTCAGGGGCCACTGAAGCTTTCTTT. This encodes CASSLVSGATEAFF. This rearrangement joins TRBV11-2 to TRBJ1-1; TRBD1 might be the D (6 bases). The CDR3 totals 14 residues. Trimming pared 1 base from V and 4 bases from J, leaving 10 bases between. Germline loops: CDR1 SGHAT, CDR2 FQNNGV.

CDR3 residues: CASGLVRSGGYTF. In DNA, the CDR3 is TGTGCTAGTGGTTTGGTACGGTCGGGTGGCTACACCTTC. This chain connects TRBV12-5 to TRBJ1-2; no clear D. This CDR3 has 13 residues. Germline lookup yields CDR1 LGHNT and CDR2 FRNRAP. V was pared by 0 bases and J by 7 bases, with 9 bases between.

The chain is built from TRBV7-8 and TRBJ1-2; TRBD1 agrees at 11 bases. J gave up 7 bases and V 6 bases, and 7 bases lay outside the gene matches. Germline-derived CDR1 and CDR2 are SGHVS and FQNEAQ. This CDR3 region has 14 residues. The CDR3: CASRNGQGASGYTF. CDR3 in DNA: TGTGCCAGCAGGAACGGACAGGGGGCAAGTGGCTACACCTTC.

V usage is TRBV9 and J usage is TRBJ2-1; D perhaps matches TRBD2 (6 bases). The germline CDR1 and CDR2 sequences are SGDLS and YYNGEE. The CDR3 is 14 amino acids. V was clipped by 6 bases and J by 7 bases, with 17 bases between them. Here the CDR3 DNA reads TGTGCCAGCACCAGGGACTCCCGACCTAATGAGCAGTTCTTC. The encoded protein is CASTRDSRPNEQFF.

The rearrangement links TRBV20-1 to TRBJ1-5; TRBD1 agrees at 7 bases. The CDR3 sequence is 11 residues long. The germline gives CDR1 DFQATT, CDR2 SNEGSKA (reference sequence). Trimming took 1 base from V and 11 from J; bases not matched to a gene: 2. This CDR3 reads CSARGQGTQHF. CDR3 DNA: TGCAGTGCTAGAGGACAGGGCACCCAGCATTTT.

The chain links TRBV19 to TRBJ1-4, with 10 bases matching TRBD1. After removal of 5 bases from V and 10 bases from J, the junction contained 7 bases not matched to a gene. The CDR3 length is 14 residues. Germline V gene sequence: CDR1 LNHDA, CDR2 SQIVND (reference sequence). The CDR3 here is CASSSRDRGGKLFF. For the CDR3, the DNA is TGTGCCAGTAGTTCAAGGGACAGGGGTGGAAAACTGTTTTTT.

The V gene is TRBV19, the J gene TRBJ2-7; 11 nucleotides match TRBD2. V shed 5 bases, J shed 3 bases, and the junction held 6 bases outside the gene matches. The germline V gene encodes CDR1 LNHDA and CDR2 SQIVND (reference sequence). CDR3 length equals 15 residues. This CDR3 reads CASSGGLAALYEQYF. The CDR3 region has the DNA TGTGCCAGTAGTGGGGGACTAGCGGCACTCTACGAGCAGTACTTC. Drawing the rest from reference TRBV19 and TRBJ2-7, the complete variable domain is DGGITQSPKYLFRKEGQNVTLSCEQNLNHDAMYWYRQDPGQGLRLIYYSQIVNDFQKGDIAEGYSVSREKKESFPLTVTSAQKNPTAFYLCASSGGLAALYEQYFGPGTRLTVT.

The V call is TRBV15, the J call TRBJ2-5; TRBD2 matches 7 bases. CDR1 and CDR2 from the germline V gene are LNHNV and YYDKDF (reference sequence). V was clipped by 2 bases and J by 2 bases; unmatched bases: 8. The CDR3 loop spans 16 amino acids. For the CDR3, the DNA is TGTGCCACCAGCAGACAGACGGGCGGGGGACAAGAGACCCAGTACTTC. As protein: CATSRQTGGGQETQYF.

This clone was seen once. The chain uses TRBV5-1 and TRBJ2-7; D remains unclear. Germline CDR1 and CDR2: SGHRS and YFSETQ. The CDR3 is 12 residues long. V lost 4 bases, J lost 3 bases, and 8 bases lay in between. CDR3 in amino acids: CASSKESYEQYF. CDR3 in DNA: TGCGCCAGCAGCAAAGAGAGCTACGAGCAGTACTTC.

This chain's CDR3 is CASSLRGDTEAFF. CDR3 coding DNA: TGTGCCAGCAGCCTTCGGGGGGACACTGAAGCTTTCTTT. V is TRBV7-8 and J is TRBJ1-1, with D tentatively TRBD1 (5 bases). This CDR3 is 13 amino acids long. Trimming left V 5 bases short and J 3 bases short, with 10 bases between. CDR1 and CDR2 from the germline V gene are SGHVS and FQNEAQ.

In its sample, this clone was seen once. CDR3 residues: CASSSLAGIQETQYF. The CDR3 nucleotides read TGTGCCAGCTCATCACTAGCGGGTATTCAAGAGACCCAGTACTTC. J is TRBJ2-5 and V is TRBV18, with 9 bases fitting TRBD2. Losses at the gene ends were 5 bases for V and 2 bases for J; bases not matched to a gene: 6. This CDR3 contains 15 residues. Per germline, CDR1 KGHSH and CDR2 LQKENI. Filled out from reference TRBV18 and TRBJ2-5, the complete variable domain reads NAGVMQNPRHLVRRRGQEARLRCSPMKGHSHVYWYRQLPEEGLKFMVYLQKENIIDESGMPKERFSAEFPKEGPSILRIQQVVRGDSAAYFCASSSLAGIQETQYFGPGTRLLVL.

The rearrangement uses TRBV6-5 and TRBJ2-1; D might be TRBD1 (6 bases). The germline V and J ends were trimmed by 5 bases and 5 bases, with 10 bases remaining between them. Looked up from germline, CDR1 is MNHEY and CDR2 is SVGAGI. The CDR3 is 13 residues long. The CDR3 spells CASSGQRDNEQFF. As DNA, the CDR3 is TGTGCCAGCAGTGGACAGCGTGACAATGAGCAGTTCTTC.